This TCR beta chain was sequenced during a study of blood T cell repertoires in COVID-19. Across the whole study: Researchers got acute and convalescent COVID-19 samples from the United States, Italy and Spain. Sources were T cells, B-cell-depleted T cells, or PBMCs; the material itself was cDNA or gDNA.

With 2 bases clipped from V and 5 bases from J, the junction kept 5 bases outside the gene matches. This CDR3 has 15 amino acids. Looked up from germline, CDR1 is MNHEY and CDR2 is SVGAGI. In the authors' methods: Estimates of nucleated cell counts were drawn from the amplification of reference gene primers. The data were produced by immunoSEQ multiplex PCR, yet TCRdb's version contains in-frame clones alone and is incomplete. The D gene and trimming were derived from the DNA, and the V and J assignments and clone size from that table. The sample has 250,000 to 350,000 clones; more than 70% are singletons.

The J gene is TRBJ2-7, the V gene TRBV6-5, with 11 bases fitting TRBD2. The sequence was collected from a man aged 18 to 29 who had recovered from COVID-19. Specimen: peripheral blood. The CDR3 DNA follows: TGTGCCAGCAGTTACATGGGGACTAGCGGCCACGAGCAGTACTTC. Its protein product is CASSYMGTSGHEQYF.